These T cell receptor beta chains were read from a single sample in a study of blood T cell repertoires in COVID-19. Data came from immunoSEQ multiplex PCR; TCRdb stores just in-frame clones and leaves some out. Here the sample spans some 8,000 clones, approximately 84% being singletons. The sample comprised peripheral blood. The receptors here all came from a human donor in a cohort sampled during active COVID-19. Each CDR3 is given with its conserved first and last residue. The D gene is left open where the match is weak.

>TRBD2|TRBJ2-3|TRBV5-1
TGCGCCAGCGCAGCGTTAGGACTAGCGGACACAGATACGCAGTATTTT
CASAALGLADTDTQYF
>TRBD2|TRBJ2-1|TRBV14
TGTGCCAGCAGCCAAGTAGGCCGGCGGGAGGAGCAGTTCTTC
CASSQVGRREEQFF
>NA|TRBJ2-1|TRBV12-3/TRBV12-4
TGTGCCAGCAGTTCCCCCTCGAGGGATGAGCAGTTCTTC
CASSSPSRDEQFF
>NA|TRBJ2-1|TRBV7-9
TGTGCCAGCAGCCAATCGGGTGGGAATGAGCAGTTCTTC
CASSQSGGNEQFF
>NA|TRBJ1-1|TRBV7-8
TGTGCCAGCAGCTTGGACAGAATGAACACTGAAGCTTTCTTT
CASSLDRMNTEAFF
>NA|TRBJ2-3|TRBV5-4
TGTGCCAGCAGCTTGAGGAGTCTCACAGATACGCAGTATTTT
CASSLRSLTDTQYF
>TRBD2|TRBJ2-1|TRBV7-3
TGTGCCAGCAGCTTTCTAGCGGGGACCTACAATGAGCAGTTCTTC
CASSFLAGTYNEQFF
>NA|TRBJ2-5|TRBV24-1
TGTGCCACCAGTGAGGTGGGCAGGGTTAAGACCCAGTACTTC
CATSEVGRVKTQYF
>TRBD2|TRBJ2-2|TRBV6-5
TGTGCCAGCAGTCCTAGCGGGGGTTACACCGGGGAGCTGTTTTTT
CASSPSGGYTGELFF
>NA|TRBJ1-1|TRBV27
TGTGCCAGCAGTTCGACAGTAAAATCTGAAGCTTTCTTT
CASSSTVKSEAFF
>TRBD2|TRBJ2-2|TRBV7-3
TGTGCCAGCAGCTTAACGGTAGCGGGGCTGAACACCGGGGAGCTGTTTTTT
CASSLTVAGLNTGELFF
>TRBD2|TRBJ2-1|TRBV7-9
TGTGCCAGCAGCTTCGATCTTGGCGGGAGTTCCTACAATGAGCAGTTCTTC
CASSFDLGGSSYNEQFF